Sequencing of this TCR beta chain was carried out in a study of shared clonotypes between healthy human individuals. Comment on this clone: The antigen is not known.

Whole-study findings and limits: Non-shared clonotypes had lower generation probabilities than those shared by all four donors.

Assay execution proceeded at the deep level. TCRdb's table, derived via immunoSEQ multiplex PCR, lists solely in-frame clones and lacks some. Here the sample spans roughly 2 million clones, approximately 94% being singletons. V gave up 0 bases and J gave up 15 bases, with 9 bases separating them. The CDR3 runs to 10 residues. From germline, CDR1 is DFQATT and CDR2 SNEGSKA (reference sequence). The sequenced material came from naive CD4+ T cells sorted from blood. Subset indicated: CD45RA+ positively selected. This chain joins TRBV20-1 and TRBJ2-4; D may be TRBD1 (6 bases). This receptor was obtained from a man younger than 30 in good health. CDR3 in DNA: TGCAGTGCTAGAGAACAGGGTTTGTACTTC. Translating gives CSAREQGLYF.